These 24 T cell receptor beta chains share one sample of origin, sequenced in a study of Graves' ophthalmopathy and Graves' hyperthyroidism. TCR beta CDR3 amplification used RNA transcripts. HTBI primers were used in a first-round RT-PCR, which preceded a second-round multiplex PCR. TCRdb reprocessed the multiplex PCR reads via MiXCR and lists one record per CDR3 protein. The repertoire holds around 1.1 million distinct CDR3 sequences, with about 38% as singletons. Sequenced material: peripheral blood or thyroid tissue (not recorded which). The receptor source for this set is an adult man with Graves' hyperthyroidism.

A remark on this clonotype: The CDR3 carries no conserved terminal phenylalanine or tryptophan, so it likely arises from a read error. The rearrangement links TRBV29-1 to TRBJ2-5; 7 nucleotides agree with TRBD1. The length of the CDR3 is 13 residues. The germline gives CDR1 SQVTM, CDR2 ANQGSEA. V lost 8 bases and J lost 2; bases outside the gene matches: 8. Written as DNA, the CDR3 is TGCAGCAGTCCCTCGACAGGGCAAGAGACCCAGTACCTC. It specifies CSSPSTGQETQYL.

The CDR3 DNA follows: TGTGCCATCAGTGAGTCGACGAGGGGAGAGACCCAGTACTTC. Its translation is CAISESTRGETQYF. This chain links TRBV10-3 with TRBJ2-5; TRBD1 or TRBD2 may be the D gene (5 bases each). Germline CDR1 and CDR2: ENHRY and SYGVKD. Trimming pared 0 bases from V and 4 bases from J, leaving 9 bases between. The CDR3 runs 14 residues.

This sequence joins TRBV27 and TRBJ1-2; no clear D gene. V was cut by 3 bases and J by 4 bases, with 12 bases left in between. CDR3 length equals 14 residues. From germline, CDR1 is MNHEY and CDR2 SMNVEV (reference sequence). This CDR3 reads CASSLSVDTYGYTF. As DNA, the CDR3 is TGTGCCAGCAGTTTGTCTGTCGACACCTATGGCTACACCTTC.

Notes on this clonotype: This clone may be a read error of a much larger clone one base away. V usage is TRBV7-2 and J usage is TRBJ1-5; perhaps TRBD1 as D (5 bases). Per the germline V gene, CDR1 is SGHTA and CDR2 is FQGNSA. The CDR3 is made up of 15 amino acids. Trimming took 1 base from V and 7 from J, leaving 14 bases between them. CDR3 nucleotide sequence: TGTGCCAGCAGCTTAGGGATGGGGGTCAAGCAGCCCCAGCATTTT. It encodes CASSLGMGVKQPQHF.

The V call is TRBV10-3, the J call TRBJ2-2; D is perhaps TRBD2 (7 bases). Per the germline V gene, CDR1 is ENHRY and CDR2 is SYGVKD. The CDR3 length is 15 residues. V was trimmed by 10 bases and J by 1 base, leaving 16 bases between them. The CDR3 bases are TGTGCCAGCCGTTGGGGGGGCCTGAACACCGGGGAGCTGTTTTTT. Translating gives CASRWGGLNTGELFF.

This clonotype was seen a few times. The chain employs TRBV5-8 and TRBJ1-2, with 8 bases aligning to TRBD1. Germline CDR1 and CDR2: SGHTS and YDEGEE. CDR3 length equals 15 residues. Trimming took 3 bases from V and 7 from J; bases not matched to a gene: 11. Written as DNA, the CDR3 is TGTGCCAGCAGCTACCCGGGACAGGAGTTGGGTGGCTACACCTTC. It encodes CASSYPGQELGGYTF.

The chain combines TRBV29-1 with TRBJ1-5, with D possibly matching TRBD1 (6 bases). The V gene's germline CDR1 is SQVTM and CDR2 ANQGSEA. V was trimmed by 8 bases and J by 5 bases, leaving 10 bases between them. This CDR3 is built from 11 residues. The CDR3 region is CSYQGHQPQHF. The CDR3 bases are TGCAGCTATCAGGGGCATCAGCCCCAGCATTTT.

The table lists this clonotype with a few counts. This chain uses TRBV29-1 with TRBJ1-2, with 9 bases lining up with TRBD1. Germline V lookup: CDR1 SQVTM, CDR2 ANQGSEA. The CDR3 has 12 amino acids. Germline trimming cut 6 bases from V and 6 bases from J; bases unmatched to any gene: 5. The CDR3 DNA reads TGCAGCGTCGGACAGGGGTCGCATGGCTACACCTTC. It is translated as CSVGQGSHGYTF.

This chain links TRBV25-1 with TRBJ2-7; 10 bases line up with TRBD1. The CDR3 length is 17 residues. CDR1 is MGHDK and CDR2 is SYGVNS in the germline V gene. Trimming took 4 bases from V and 4 from J; bases not matched to a gene: 13. CDR3 coding DNA: TGTGCCAGCAGTGCTAGAGATGACAGGGGGCGCGTGTACGAGCAGTACTTC. This translates into CASSARDDRGRVYEQYF.

The genes are TRBV24-1 and TRBJ2-3; no clear D gene. Trimming cost V 4 bases and J 0 bases, with 13 bases left between them. Germline-derived CDR1 and CDR2 are KGHDR and SFDVKD. The CDR3 runs 16 residues. The DNA of the CDR3 is TGTGCCACCAGTGACCTGGCAGCGCTTAGCACAGATACGCAGTATTTT. This gives the protein CATSDLAALSTDTQYF.

This clonotype was observed a handful of times. This chain joins TRBV28 and TRBJ1-1; D gene unclear. Deletions cut 10 bases from V and 0 bases from J, with 6 bases between. Germline V gene lookup returns CDR1 MDHEN and CDR2 SYDVKM. The CDR3 is made up of 11 amino acids. The CDR3 protein is CATLLNTEAFF. The DNA of the CDR3 is TGTGCCACCTTACTGAACACTGAAGCTTTCTTT.

In its sample, this clonotype was seen a few times. One end of the junction varies from germline; a read error may be responsible. The J gene is TRBJ1-6, the V gene TRBV7-3, with D unclear. The CDR3 length is 14 residues. CDR1 is SGHTA and CDR2 is FQGTGA in the germline V gene. This chain's CDR3 is CASSQEMRNSPLHF. CDR3 DNA: TGCGCCAGCAGCCAGGAAATGCGAAATTCACCCCTCCACTTT.

This clonotype showed up many times. The rearrangement joins TRBV7-8 to TRBJ1-1; no definite D call. CDR3 length equals 14 residues. CDR1 SGHVS and CDR2 FQNEAQ come from the germline V gene. The V end lost 1 base, the J end lost 5 bases, and 11 bases lay between the germline ends. The CDR3 here is CASSLDLVWTEAFF. The CDR3 bases are TGTGCCAGCAGCTTAGATCTAGTGTGGACTGAAGCTTTCTTT.

This chain connects TRBV6-5 to TRBJ1-3; perhaps TRBD1 as D (5 bases). The CDR3 is 15 amino acids. CDR1 MNHEY and CDR2 SVGAGI come from the germline V gene. Trimming stripped 2 bases from V and 0 bases from J, with 8 bases between. The CDR3 region has the DNA TGTGCCAGCAGTTACGCCGGGGCCTCTGGAAACACCATATATTTT. It is translated as CASSYAGASGNTIYF.

V usage is TRBV15 and J usage is TRBJ1-2; the D gene is possibly TRBD1 (6 bases). Trimming took 3 bases from V and 4 from J, leaving 18 bases between them. The CDR3 is 16 amino acids. The V gene's germline CDR1 is LNHNV and CDR2 YYDKDF (reference sequence). CDR3: CATSSAYRDSRYGYTF. The CDR3 nucleotides read TGTGCCACCAGCAGCGCATACAGGGATTCGCGCTATGGCTACACCTTC.

At least ten counts were recorded for this clonotype. This rearrangement joins TRBV25-1 to TRBJ2-5, with D possibly matching TRBD2 (6 bases). Germline V gene data show CDR1 as MGHDK and CDR2 as SYGVNS. CDR3 length: 16 amino acids. Trimming pared 6 bases from V and 3 bases from J, leaving 20 bases between. CDR3 DNA sequence: TGTGCCAGCAGGGCCCCGGGGCTAGCGTCGAAAGAGACCCAGTACTTC. It specifies CASRAPGLASKETQYF.

This clonotype was observed a handful of times. The chain is built from TRBV6-1 and TRBJ2-5; 9 bases agree with TRBD1. Germline CDR1 is MNHNS and CDR2 is SASEGT. The J segment lost 2 bases and the V segment lost 9 bases, leaving 7 bases of the junction unmatched. The CDR3 covers 14 residues. This CDR3 is CASTGGQIQETQYF. The CDR3 nucleotides are TGTGCCAGTACAGGGGGCCAAATTCAAGAGACCCAGTACTTC.

The J gene is TRBJ2-5, the V gene TRBV29-1; possibly TRBD1 or TRBD2 for D (5 bases each). V was pared by 8 bases and J by 2 bases, with 15 bases between. Germline V CDR1 and CDR2: SQVTM, ANQGSEA. There are 13 residues in the CDR3. CDR3 in DNA: TGCAGCAGGAAAGGGACCCTACAAGAGACCCAGTACTTC. Its translation is CSRKGTLQETQYF.

The chain employs TRBV29-1 and TRBJ2-5; D is unresolved. The CDR3 has 12 residues. In germline, CDR1 is SQVTM, CDR2 ANQGSEA. Trimming pared 3 bases from V and 4 bases from J, leaving 9 bases between. CDR3 region: CSVEVSSETQYF. The CDR3 nucleotides read TGCAGCGTTGAGGTCAGCTCAGAGACCCAGTACTTC.

This clonotype was seen a handful of times. This rearrangement joins TRBV10-3 to TRBJ1-2; 9 nucleotides line up with TRBD1. The V segment lost 8 bases and the J segment 8 bases; nucleotides outside the gene matches: 6. The CDR3 spans 12 residues. Germline CDR1 ENHRY, CDR2 SYGVKD. In DNA, the CDR3 is TGTGCCATCCGGGACAGGGTCGACGGCTACACCTTC. Protein sequence: CAIRDRVDGYTF.

Note on this clonotype: The junction differs from germline at one of its ends, possibly a read error. The V gene is TRBV24-1, the J gene TRBJ1-4; D might be TRBD1 (5 bases). CDR3 length equals 15 residues. Germline lookup yields CDR1 KGHDR and CDR2 SFDVKD. CDR3 amino acids: CASSSRETGNEKLFF. CDR3 coding DNA: TGTGCCAGCAGTTCCAGGGAGACTGGTAATGAAAAACTGTTTTTT.

This clonotype was observed many times. The chain employs TRBV2 and TRBJ1-5; D may be TRBD1 (5 bases). The CDR3 contains 13 residues. The V end was cut by 6 bases, the J end by 7 bases, with 13 bases between. Germline CDR1 reads SNHLY; CDR2 reads FYNNEI. In DNA form, the CDR3 reads TGTGCCAGCAGGGGGGGGGGTCGGCAGCCCCAGCATTTT. This codes for CASRGGGRQPQHF.

This clonotype was found many times. The chain uses TRBV7-8 and TRBJ1-5; 9 bases map to TRBD1. V lost 5 bases and J lost 7; bases outside the gene matches: 15. Germline assignment: CDR1 SGHVS and CDR2 FQNEAQ. The CDR3 consists of 17 residues. CDR3 amino acids: CASSATSSGQGIQPQHF. The DNA for the CDR3 is TGTGCCAGCAGCGCGACATCGTCGGGACAGGGAATACAGCCCCAGCATTTT.

The table lists this clonotype with a few counts. This sequence joins TRBV6-5 and TRBJ1-6, with unresolved D. Trimming pared 5 bases from V and 0 bases from J, leaving 8 bases between. This CDR3 contains 15 residues. CDR1 is MNHEY, CDR2 SVGAGI, per germline. The DNA for the CDR3 is TGTGCCAGCAGTGAAAGTAGCTCCTATAATTCACCCCTCCACTTT. Its protein product is CASSESSSYNSPLHF.